This T cell receptor beta chain originates from a study of identical twins. One entry per CDR3 protein, called by TCRdb with MiXCR from the 5' RACE reads. Here the sample spans a few hundred thousand distinct CDR3 sequences, over 9.5% being singletons. CDR1 and CDR2 (germline): LNHDA, SQIVND (reference sequence). V dropped 6 bases and J dropped 1 base, with 10 bases sitting between them. The CDR3 has 14 amino acids. The sequence derives from a man aged 45-60 years in good health. The sequenced sample consisted of memory T cells sorted from blood. This chain links TRBV19 with TRBJ2-1; D possibly corresponds to TRBD2 (5 bases). CDR3 sequence reads: CASRLEGSYNEQFF. The CDR3 DNA reads as TGTGCCAGTAGACTAGAGGGATCCTACAATGAGCAGTTCTTC.